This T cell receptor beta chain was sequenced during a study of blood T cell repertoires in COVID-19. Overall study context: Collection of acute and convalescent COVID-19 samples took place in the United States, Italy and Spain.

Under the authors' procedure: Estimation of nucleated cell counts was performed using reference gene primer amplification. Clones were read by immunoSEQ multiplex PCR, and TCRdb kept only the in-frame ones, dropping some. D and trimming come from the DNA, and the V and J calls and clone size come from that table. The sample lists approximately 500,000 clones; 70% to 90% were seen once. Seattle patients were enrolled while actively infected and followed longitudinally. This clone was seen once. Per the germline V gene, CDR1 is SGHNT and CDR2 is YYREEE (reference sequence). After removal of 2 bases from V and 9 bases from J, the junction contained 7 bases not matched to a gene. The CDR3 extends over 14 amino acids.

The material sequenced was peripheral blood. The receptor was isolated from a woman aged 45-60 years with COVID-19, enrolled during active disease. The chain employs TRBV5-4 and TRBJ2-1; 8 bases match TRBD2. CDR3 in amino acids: CASSFSGGWSEQFF. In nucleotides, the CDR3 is TGTGCCAGCAGCTTTTCGGGGGGGTGGAGTGAGCAGTTCTTC. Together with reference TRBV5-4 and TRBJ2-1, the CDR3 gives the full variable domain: ETGVTQSPTHLIKTRGQQVTLRCSSQSGHNTVSWYQQALGQGPQFIFQYYREEENGRGNFPPRFSGLQFPNYSSELNVNALELDDSALYLCASSFSGGWSEQFFGPGTRLTVL.